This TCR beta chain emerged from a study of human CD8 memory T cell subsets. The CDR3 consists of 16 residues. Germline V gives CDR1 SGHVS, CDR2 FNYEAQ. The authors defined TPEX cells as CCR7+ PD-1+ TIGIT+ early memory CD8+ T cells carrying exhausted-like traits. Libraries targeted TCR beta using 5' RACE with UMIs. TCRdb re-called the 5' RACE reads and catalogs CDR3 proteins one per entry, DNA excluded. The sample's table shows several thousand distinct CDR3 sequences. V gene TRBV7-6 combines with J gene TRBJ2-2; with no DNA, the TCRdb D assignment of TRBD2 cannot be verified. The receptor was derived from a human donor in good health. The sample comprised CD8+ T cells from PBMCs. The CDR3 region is CASSPPAGGPERELFF.